This passage covers 14 T cell receptor beta chains from one sample sequenced in a study of CD8 T cells in ankylosing spondylitis. Findings of the study overall: Ankylosing spondylitis blood appeared to carry a characteristic TCR beta motif of seven to nine highly homologous variants.

Their antigen targets remain unknown. MiXCR, run by TCRdb on the 5' RACE reads, gives a single entry per CDR3 protein. The sample lists fewer than 450,000 distinct CDR3 sequences, 15% to 20% occurring once. The sample was blood, either unsorted or a sorted T cell fraction (not recorded which). These receptors originate from a male donor with ankylosing spondylitis.

This clonotype was counted only a few times. This rearrangement joins TRBV5-1 to TRBJ2-5; TRBD1 is a possible D gene (6 bases). The germline CDR1 and CDR2 sequences are SGHRS and YFSETQ. Between the trimmed V and J ends, which lost 0 bases and 4 bases, there was a span of 13 bases. This CDR3 region has 15 residues. In DNA form, the CDR3 reads TGCGCCAGCAGCTTGGCGGCAGGGGCGCCAGAGACCCAGTACTTC. Translated: CASSLAAGAPETQYF. Full variable domain (outside the CDR3, taken from reference TRBV5-1 and TRBJ2-5): KAGVTQTPRYLIKTRGQQVTLSCSPISGHRSVSWYQQTPGQGLQFLFEYFSETQRNKGNFPGRFSGRQFSNSRSEMNVSTLELGDSALYLCASSLAAGAPETQYFGPGTRLLVL.

This clonotype was counted a few times. This chain's CDR3 is CASSLLGTMGELFF. The CDR3 DNA reads TGTGCCAGCAGTTTGCTCGGGACAATGGGGGAGCTGTTTTTT. V gene TRBV27 combines with J gene TRBJ2-2, with TRBD1 as a possible D gene (6 bases). The V end was cut by 3 bases, the J end by 8 bases, with 13 bases between. The CDR3 extends over 14 amino acids. In germline, CDR1 is MNHEY, CDR2 SMNVEV (reference sequence).

There are a few counts of this clonotype. The rearrangement joins TRBV5-1 to TRBJ2-1, with TRBD1 identical over 9 bases. Trimming took 4 bases from V and 0 from J; bases not matched to a gene: 5. The length of the CDR3 is 16 residues. Germline V gene lookup returns CDR1 SGHRS and CDR2 YFSETQ. CDR3 DNA: TGCGCCAGCAGCGACAGGGGGGGACTCTCCTACAATGAGCAGTTCTTC. Amino acids: CASSDRGGLSYNEQFF.

CDR3 loop: CASSWGGTSTDTQYF. DNA for the CDR3: TGCGCCAGCAGCTGGGGGGGAACTAGCACAGATACGCAGTATTTT. The chain carries TRBV5-1 and TRBJ2-3, with 7 bases that match TRBD2. This CDR3 contains 15 residues. Germline V gives CDR1 SGHRS, CDR2 YFSETQ. After removal of 3 bases from V and 0 bases from J, the junction contained 4 bases not matched to a gene.

This clonotype was counted at least ten times. CDR3 in amino acids: CSATRLAGFYNEQFF. The CDR3 DNA is TGCAGTGCTACCCGCCTAGCGGGGTTCTACAATGAGCAGTTCTTC. The J gene is TRBJ2-1, the V gene TRBV20-1; 9 bases are a match to TRBD2. CDR3 length equals 15 residues. The germline V gene encodes CDR1 DFQATT and CDR2 SNEGSKA (reference sequence). Trimming at V came to 4 bases and at J to 3 bases, leaving 7 bases not matched to a gene.

This clonotype has a handful of counts. DNA of the CDR3: TGTGCCAGCAGCTTAAATCAGGGTTACGAGCAGTACTTC. It translates to CASSLNQGYEQYF. This chain joins TRBV11-1 and TRBJ2-7; TRBD1 might be the D (5 bases). Germline values: CDR1 SGHAT, CDR2 FQDESV (reference sequence). This CDR3 region has 13 residues. Trimming shortened V by 2 bases and J by 4 bases, and 9 bases separated the two germline ends.

This clonotype was counted only a few times. CDR3 sequence (DNA): TGTGCCAGCAGTCACGGGGGGGAGGCCTACGAGCAGTACTTC. Translation: CASSHGGEAYEQYF. This chain connects TRBV11-3 to TRBJ2-7; 8 nucleotides agree with TRBD2. Germline V gene data show CDR1 as SGHNT and CDR2 as YENEEA. Losses at the gene ends were 6 bases for V and 2 bases for J; bases not matched to a gene: 6. The CDR3 loop spans 14 amino acids.

This clonotype was detected only a few times. V usage is TRBV15 and J usage is TRBJ2-4, with 8 positions matching TRBD1. CDR1 is LNHNV and CDR2 is YYDKDF in the germline V gene (reference sequence). After removal of 7 bases from V and 4 bases from J, the junction contained 6 bases not matched to a gene. This CDR3 comprises 14 residues. Here the CDR3 reads CATTVDRAKNIQYF. Written as DNA, the CDR3 is TGTGCCACCACCGTGGACAGGGCTAAAAACATTCAGTACTTC.

The chain links TRBV12-3 or TRBV12-4 to TRBJ2-3; possibly TRBD2 for D (6 bases). V dropped 7 bases and J dropped 1 base, with 9 bases sitting between them. CDR3 size: 13 residues. The CDR3 DNA is TGTGCCAGCACCGCGGGACGCACAGATACGCAGTATTTT. Protein sequence: CASTAGRTDTQYF.

This clonotype was observed a handful of times. The genes are TRBV3-1 and TRBJ1-1; D not resolved. The V and J ends lost 1 base and 5 bases respectively, with 11 bases between them. The CDR3 has 14 residues. The V gene's germline CDR1 is LGHDT and CDR2 YNNKEL (reference sequence). The CDR3 spells CASSQGLGRTEAFF. CDR3 nucleotide sequence: TGTGCCAGCAGCCAAGGGCTGGGGAGGACTGAAGCTTTCTTT.

This chain joins TRBV5-1 and TRBJ2-1, with 9 bases fitting TRBD1. The germline gives CDR1 SGHRS, CDR2 YFSETQ. The CDR3 covers 16 residues. With 4 bases clipped from V and 7 bases from J, the junction kept 12 bases outside the gene matches. The CDR3 reads CASSLMAGTGQNEQFF. Here the CDR3 DNA reads TGCGCCAGCAGCCTGATGGCCGGGACAGGGCAAAATGAGCAGTTCTTC.

The J gene is TRBJ1-2, the V gene TRBV7-2; D remains ambiguous. Per the germline V gene, CDR1 is SGHTA and CDR2 is FQGNSA. V lost 1 base to trimming and J lost 2 bases, with 11 bases between them. This CDR3 contains 15 residues. The CDR3 sequence: CASSLVFSLNYGYTF. CDR3 bases: TGTGCCAGCAGCTTAGTATTTTCCCTCAACTATGGCTACACCTTC.

The V call is TRBV5-1, the J call TRBJ1-5; TRBD1 aligns across 7 bases. V lost 2 bases to trimming and J lost 3 bases; unmatched junction nucleotides: 5. This CDR3 is built from 15 residues. The germline CDR1 and CDR2 sequences are SGHRS and YFSETQ. The CDR3 coding sequence is TGCGCCAGCAGCTTCAAAGGGGGCGACAATCAGCCCCAGCATTTT. Amino acids: CASSFKGGDNQPQHF.

This chain links TRBV4-1 with TRBJ2-4, with TRBD1 as a possible D gene (5 bases). The CDR3 spans 14 residues. Trimming stripped 4 bases from V and 6 bases from J, with 13 bases between. Germline CDR1 MGHRA, CDR2 YSYEKL. The CDR3 region is CASSPEGAGNIQYF. The CDR3 DNA is TGCGCCAGCAGCCCCGAAGGGGCAGGAAACATTCAGTACTTC.